The clone carrying this T cell receptor (beta chain) was recorded a few times. During its preparation, the TCRbeta library received unique molecular identifiers. A single record per CDR3 protein comes from TCRdb applying MiXCR to the PCR reads. The table records about 540,000 distinct CDR3 sequences, around 18% of them present only once. The entry originates in a study of T-cell reconstitution after alpha-beta-depleted transplantation in children. The origin of this receptor is a human donor who donated a stem cell graft to a child with acute lymphoblastic leukemia. This material consisted of PBMCs from the stem cell graft donor, taken from the stem cell graft.

The CDR3 reads CASSVPSGAPYNEQFF. CDR3 coding DNA: TGTGCCAGCAGCGTTCCTAGCGGCGCTCCCTACAATGAGCAGTTCTTC. V is TRBV9 and J is TRBJ2-1; 7 positions match TRBD2. Germline assignment: CDR1 SGDLS and CDR2 YYNGEE. V lost 2 bases and J lost 2; bases outside the gene matches: 7. The CDR3 totals 16 residues.